These T cell receptor beta chains were read from a single sample in a study of shared T cell receptors in the human thymus. Generated by immunoSEQ multiplex PCR, the TCRdb table keeps only in-frame clones and is missing some. The data show hundreds of thousands of clones, around 87% seen once. The same specimen was also included in a second study, on human thymus T cells.

Sequenced input: thymocytes. These TCRs come from a boy under three years old with a congenital heart defect. The CDR3 runs from the conserved cysteine through the conserved F or W. A D gene is named only where the DNA matches it firmly. Clone size is given for some rows only: seen once, a few or many times, or a class if the clone is expanded.

TRBD1 | TRBJ1-5 | TRBV28 | few | TGTGCCAGCAGTTTCCCCAGGGGGGTCAATCAGCCCCAGCATTTT | CASSFPRGVNQPQHF
. | TRBJ1-2 | TRBV27 | . | TGTGCCAGCAGAGCCCTGGACGGCCTAGCCTATGGCTACACCTTC | CASRALDGLAYGYTF
. | TRBJ1-2 | TRBV27 | . | TGTGCCAGCAGTTTATCTCGTGACAGTTCGGTAGGCTACACCTTC | CASSLSRDSSVGYTF
TRBD1 | TRBJ1-2 | TRBV4-3 | . | TGCGCCAGCAGCCAGACAACAGGGGCCCATGGCTACACCTTC | CASSQTTGAHGYTF
TRBD2 | TRBJ2-7 | TRBV5-1 | . | TGCGCCAGCAGCTTGGCAACACTAGCGGGTGCCTCCTACGAGCAGTACTTC | CASSLATLAGASYEQYF
. | TRBJ2-2 | TRBV4-1 | few | TGCGCCAGCAGCCAAGAGTGGGAGAGGGCGAACACCGGGGAGCTGTTTTTT | CASSQEWERANTGELFF
. | TRBJ2-7 | TRBV10-3 | . | TGTGCCATCAGTCGACAGGACGATTACGAGCAGTACTTC | CAISRQDDYEQYF
. | TRBJ1-2 | TRBV7-9 | . | TGTGCCAGCAGCTTTCAACCAACAGGAAACTATGGCTACACCTTC | CASSFQPTGNYGYTF
TRBD1 | TRBJ1-3 | TRBV5-1 | . | TGCGCCAGCAGCTTGTCAGGGGGTGAAGTAAACTCTGGAAACACCATATATTTT | CASSLSGGEVNSGNTIYF
TRBD2 | TRBJ2-7 | TRBV7-2 | . | TGTGCCAGCAGCCTGGGACTAGAGACTAGCAGGTACGAGCAGTACTTC | CASSLGLETSRYEQYF
. | TRBJ2-1 | TRBV7-2 | . | TGTGCCAGCAGCGGAAGCGTTGTCTCCTACAATGAGCAGTTCTTC | CASSGSVVSYNEQFF
. | TRBJ2-7 | TRBV7-2 | . | TGTGCCAGCGCCCCTGCGGTGAGCTCCTACGAGCAGTACTTC | CASAPAVSSYEQYF
. | TRBJ1-1 | TRBV19 | . | TGTGCCAGTAGGACGACTGAGATGAACACTGAAGCTTTCTTT | CASRTTEMNTEAFF
. | TRBJ1-5 | TRBV28 | few | TGTGCCAGCAGTTTATGGCAGGGCGCCAGGGGACGAGAGAGCAATCAGCCCCAGCATTTT | CASSLWQGARGRESNQPQHF
. | TRBJ2-1 | TRBV15 | . | TGTGCCACCAGCAGAACAATTATCTACAATGAGCAGTTCTTC | CATSRTIIYNEQFF
. | TRBJ1-6 | TRBV28 | . | TGTGCCAGCAGTTACAAAAGGGAGGGAGTTGATTCACCCCTCCACTTT | CASSYKREGVDSPLHF
. | TRBJ2-1 | TRBV27 | . | TGTGCCAGCAGTAGGCGGGGAGAACTTTACAATGAGCAGTTCTTC | CASSRRGELYNEQFF
. | TRBJ1-3 | TRBV18 | once | TGTGCCAGCTCACGCCCCACGGGACACCTCTCTGGAAACACCATATATTTT | CASSRPTGHLSGNTIYF
. | TRBJ1-5 | TRBV30 | . | TGTGCCTGGAGTGTACGCGGGGAATTAGATCAGCCCCAGCATTTT | CAWSVRGELDQPQHF
TRBD2 | TRBJ2-1 | TRBV25-1 | . | TGTGCCAGCAGTCAACACCTAGCGGGAGGCTACAATGAGCAGTTCTTC | CASSQHLAGGYNEQFF
TRBD1 | TRBJ2-1 | TRBV11-2 | . | TGTGCCAGCGTCGGACAGGGGGCCTTAGATGAGCAGTTCTTC | CASVGQGALDEQFF
. | TRBJ2-3 | TRBV5-6 | . | TGTGCCAGCAGATCGCGGGGGCAGTCGGCAACGCAGTATTTT | CASRSRGQSATQYF
. | TRBJ2-6 | TRBV27 | . | TGTGCCAGCAGTTCCCAAGGGACTTACACGAGCTCTGGGGCCAACGTCCTGACTTTC | CASSSQGTYTSSGANVLTF
. | TRBJ2-1 | TRBV11-3 | . | TGTGCCAGCAGCTATGAACTAGCAACCTACAATGAGCAGTTCTTC | CASSYELATYNEQFF
TRBD2 | TRBJ2-7 | TRBV28 | . | TGTGCCAGCAGTCCCCGGGGGGGAGACTACGAGCAGTACTTC | CASSPRGGDYEQYF
TRBD1 | TRBJ2-2 | TRBV9 | . | TGTGCCAGCAGCGTAGCAAGACAGGGAATCACCGGGGAGCTGTTTTTT | CASSVARQGITGELFF
TRBD2 | TRBJ2-2 | TRBV7-2 | once | TGTGCCAGCAGCCCCGACCCCACTAGCGGGGGGTCCGGGGAGCTGTTTTTT | CASSPDPTSGGSGELFF
. | TRBJ2-3 | TRBV15 | once | TGTGCCACCAGCAGAGACCGGGAAGGATCAGATACGCAGTATTTT | CATSRDREGSDTQYF
. | TRBJ2-3 | TRBV6-1 | . | TGTGCCAGCAGTGCCCGTTGGGGCCGGTCTAGCACAGATACGCAGTATTTT | CASSARWGRSSTDTQYF
TRBD1 | TRBJ1-3 | TRBV19 | . | TGTGCCAGTAGGGATTCCGGGACAGATACTGGAAACACCATATATTTT | CASRDSGTDTGNTIYF
TRBD2 | TRBJ2-1 | TRBV18 | . | TGTGCCAGCTCACCATACGGGAGGGATTACAATGAGCAGTTCTTC | CASSPYGRDYNEQFF
TRBD2 | TRBJ2-2 | TRBV6-5 | . | TGTGCCAGCAGTTCATTCGTAGCGGGGGCCCCCGGGGAGCTGTTTTTT | CASSSFVAGAPGELFF
TRBD1 | TRBJ1-2 | TRBV4-1 | once | TGCGCCAGCAGCCGGGGGACAGCGTTCTATGGCTACACCTTC | CASSRGTAFYGYTF
. | TRBJ1-4 | TRBV5-1 | . | TGCGCCAGCAGCTTGGGAGGATATGCGCGAGATGAAAAACTGTTTTTT | CASSLGGYARDEKLFF
TRBD2 | TRBJ2-7 | TRBV27 | . | TGTGCCAGCAGTTCACTCCCTAAGACTAGCGGCAATTCCTACGAGCAGTACTTC | CASSSLPKTSGNSYEQYF
TRBD2 | TRBJ2-1 | TRBV4-2 | . | TGTGCCAGCAGCCAACGGGGACTAGCGGGTAATGAGCAGTTCTTC | CASSQRGLAGNEQFF
TRBD2 | TRBJ2-1 | TRBV10-1 | . | TGCGCCAGCAGTGAACGCGGGAGGTCTCGTGAGCAGTTCTTC | CASSERGRSREQFF